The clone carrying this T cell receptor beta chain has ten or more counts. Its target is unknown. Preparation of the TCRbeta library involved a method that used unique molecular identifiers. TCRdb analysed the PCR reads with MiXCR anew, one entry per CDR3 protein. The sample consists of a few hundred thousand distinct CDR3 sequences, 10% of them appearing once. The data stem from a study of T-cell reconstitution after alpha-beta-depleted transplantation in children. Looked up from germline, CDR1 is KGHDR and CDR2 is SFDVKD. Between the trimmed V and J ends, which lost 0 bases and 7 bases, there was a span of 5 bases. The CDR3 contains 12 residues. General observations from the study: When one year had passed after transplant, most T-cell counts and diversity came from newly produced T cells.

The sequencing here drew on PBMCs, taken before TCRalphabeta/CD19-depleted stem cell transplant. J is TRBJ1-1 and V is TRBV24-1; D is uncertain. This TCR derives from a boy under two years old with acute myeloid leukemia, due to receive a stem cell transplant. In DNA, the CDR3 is TGTGCCACCAGTGATTTGGACGGTGAAGCTTTCTTT. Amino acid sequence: CATSDLDGEAFF.